This T cell receptor (beta chain) was retrieved from a study of beta chain features in type 1 diabetes. This clone was observed many times. The antigen remains unidentified. Other DNA sequences in the same sample also yield this CDR3. Study conclusions and caveats: A potential PCR bias toward shorter templates would be equal in patient and control samples. When cDNA is sequenced, cells with high TCR expression could be over-represented. VDJ junctions in type 1 diabetes patients carried more deletions and fewer insertions. A moderate, significant TCRB CDR3 shortening appeared in type 1 diabetes across four CD4+ subsets.

Germline-derived CDR1 and CDR2 are GTSNPN and SVGIG (reference sequence). This CDR3 spans 13 amino acids. Trimming took 2 bases from V and 11 from J, leaving 16 bases between them. Investigators reverse transcribed all isolated RNA, so they sequenced expressed TCRB transcripts. Produced via immunoSEQ multiplex PCR; TCRdb's table is partial and in-frame only. The sample yields about 210,000 clones, approximately 10% seen once. The material sequenced was central memory CD4+ T cells from blood. The receptor's source is a man between 18 and 35 years old in good health. The gene calls are TRBV30 and TRBJ1-5; D gene unclear. This chain's CDR3 is CAWSPPGSRSQHF. The CDR3 DNA sequence: TGTGCCTGGAGTCCTCCCGGGAGCCGGTCCCAGCATTTT.